The rows below give T cell receptor beta chains drawn from one sample of a study of T cell repertoires in cytomegalovirus infection. These receptors' antigens are unknown. MiXCR, run by TCRdb on the reads, gives a single entry per CDR3 protein. The sample consists of 250,000 to 300,000 distinct CDR3 sequences, roughly a fifth of them appearing once. The starting material was cultured PBMCs, obtained from culture after CMV antigen stimulation. The receptors were sampled from a human donor in good health (CMV status not recorded). Some clones in this sample may be carry-over from other donors' samples. The CDR3 runs from the conserved cysteine through the conserved F or W. The order of the fields is J gene, clone size, V gene, D gene, CDR3 protein, CDR3 DNA. A D gene is named only where the DNA matches it firmly. Size tells how often a clone was seen (once, few, many) or the class of an expanded clone, and some rows leave it out.

j_call: TRBJ2-5
clone_size: NA
v_call: TRBV20-1
d_call: NA
cdr3_aa: CSARPLGETQYF
cdr3_nt: TGCAGTGCTAGGCCCCTCGGCGAGACCCAGTACTTC

j_call: TRBJ2-4
clone_size: NA
v_call: TRBV12-3/TRBV12-4
d_call: NA
cdr3_aa: CASSFPGIAKNIQYF
cdr3_nt: TGTGCCAGCAGTTTCCCAGGAATAGCCAAAAACATTCAGTACTTC

j_call: TRBJ2-2
clone_size: many
v_call: TRBV27
d_call: NA
cdr3_aa: CASSFNGWNTGELFF
cdr3_nt: TGTGCCAGCAGTTTTAATGGGTGGAACACCGGGGAGCTGTTTTTT

j_call: TRBJ2-7
clone_size: NA
v_call: TRBV20-1
d_call: TRBD2
cdr3_aa: CSALGEREAHEQYF
cdr3_nt: TGCAGTGCCCTTGGAGAGCGGGAGGCCCACGAGCAGTACTTC

j_call: TRBJ1-5
clone_size: NA
v_call: TRBV27
d_call: NA
cdr3_aa: CASSLSGVPQPQHF
cdr3_nt: TGTGCCAGCAGTTTATCAGGTGTCCCCCAGCCCCAGCATTTT

j_call: TRBJ1-1
clone_size: NA
v_call: TRBV12-3/TRBV12-4
d_call: NA
cdr3_aa: CASSPEGHTEAFF
cdr3_nt: TGTGCCAGCAGTCCGGAGGGACACACTGAAGCTTTCTTT

j_call: TRBJ2-7
clone_size: NA
v_call: TRBV6-1
d_call: TRBD2
cdr3_aa: CASSSLGEGRWEQYF
cdr3_nt: TGTGCCAGCAGTTCCTTGGGGGAGGGCCGATGGGAGCAGTACTTC

j_call: TRBJ1-3
clone_size: NA
v_call: TRBV5-1
d_call: NA
cdr3_aa: CASSLGLGQGFGNTIYF
cdr3_nt: TGCGCCAGCAGCTTGGGTCTGGGTCAGGGCTTCGGAAACACCATATATTTT

j_call: TRBJ1-5
clone_size: many
v_call: TRBV12-3/TRBV12-4
d_call: NA
cdr3_aa: CASSANRQPQHF
cdr3_nt: TGTGCCAGCAGCGCCAATAGGCAGCCCCAGCATTTT

j_call: TRBJ2-7
clone_size: many
v_call: TRBV7-2
d_call: NA
cdr3_aa: CASSLTALYEQYF
cdr3_nt: TGTGCCAGCAGCTTAACAGCTCTCTACGAGCAGTACTTC

j_call: TRBJ2-1
clone_size: NA
v_call: TRBV5-1
d_call: NA
cdr3_aa: CASSPGVGLGDYNEQFF
cdr3_nt: TGCGCCAGCAGCCCGGGGGTGGGGCTCGGGGACTACAATGAGCAGTTCTTC

j_call: TRBJ1-1
clone_size: few
v_call: TRBV7-8
d_call: TRBD1
cdr3_aa: CASSGRQGFAYTEAFF
cdr3_nt: TGTGCCAGCAGCGGTAGACAGGGGTTCGCGTACACTGAAGCTTTCTTT

j_call: TRBJ2-2
clone_size: few
v_call: TRBV5-6
d_call: NA
cdr3_aa: CASTVAGELFF
cdr3_nt: TGTGCCAGCACCGTTGCCGGGGAGCTGTTTTTT

j_call: TRBJ1-4
clone_size: many
v_call: TRBV7-2
d_call: NA
cdr3_aa: CASSSYFLRGEKLFF
cdr3_nt: TGTGCCAGCAGCTCCTACTTTCTACGCGGTGAAAAACTGTTTTTT

j_call: TRBJ2-3
clone_size: NA
v_call: TRBV6-1
d_call: NA
cdr3_aa: CASSDTSRWGTDTQYF
cdr3_nt: TGTGCCAGCAGTGATACTTCCCGATGGGGCACAGATACGCAGTATTTT

j_call: TRBJ2-5
clone_size: NA
v_call: TRBV7-9
d_call: NA
cdr3_aa: CASSLWMDQETQYF
cdr3_nt: TGTGCCAGCAGCCTATGGATGGACCAAGAGACCCAGTACTTC

j_call: TRBJ2-1
clone_size: NA
v_call: TRBV24-1
d_call: NA
cdr3_aa: CATSDGQGGNEQFF
cdr3_nt: TGTGCCACCAGTGATGGTCAGGGAGGCAATGAGCAGTTCTTC

j_call: TRBJ2-2
clone_size: NA
v_call: TRBV11-3
d_call: NA
cdr3_aa: CASSAFRQGRDTGELFF
cdr3_nt: TGTGCCAGCAGCGCGTTCAGACAGGGGAGGGATACCGGGGAGCTGTTTTTT

j_call: TRBJ2-2
clone_size: NA
v_call: TRBV27
d_call: NA
cdr3_aa: CASSFWQGNTGELFF
cdr3_nt: TGTGCCAGCAGTTTCTGGCAGGGGAACACCGGGGAGCTGTTTTTT

j_call: TRBJ2-7
clone_size: many
v_call: TRBV11-1
d_call: TRBD2
cdr3_aa: CASSLVDPPGGATSYEQYF
cdr3_nt: TGTGCCAGCAGCTTAGTAGACCCCCCCGGGGGGGCCACCTCCTACGAGCAGTACTTC

j_call: TRBJ2-7
clone_size: many
v_call: TRBV6-2/TRBV6-3
d_call: NA
cdr3_aa: CASTGRGRYEQYF
cdr3_nt: TGTGCCAGCACCGGCAGGGGAAGATACGAGCAGTACTTC

j_call: TRBJ1-2
clone_size: many
v_call: TRBV12-3/TRBV12-4
d_call: NA
cdr3_aa: CASSLQGNYGYTF
cdr3_nt: TGTGCCAGCAGTTTACAGGGGAACTATGGCTACACCTTC

j_call: TRBJ1-4
clone_size: many
v_call: TRBV7-2
d_call: TRBD1
cdr3_aa: CASSSLPHLGQGWVANEKLFF
cdr3_nt: TGTGCCAGCAGCTCCCTACCCCACCTGGGACAGGGCTGGGTGGCTAATGAAAAACTGTTTTTT

j_call: TRBJ2-5
clone_size: NA
v_call: TRBV29-1
d_call: NA
cdr3_aa: CSVIPGVQETQYF
cdr3_nt: TGCAGCGTTATTCCGGGAGTGCAAGAGACCCAGTACTTC

j_call: TRBJ2-4
clone_size: few
v_call: TRBV6-5
d_call: NA
cdr3_aa: CASSYSGLNQNIQYF
cdr3_nt: TGTGCCAGCAGTTACTCTGGACTAAACCAAAACATTCAGTACTTC

j_call: TRBJ1-1
clone_size: NA
v_call: TRBV6-4
d_call: NA
cdr3_aa: CASTPRTEAFF
cdr3_nt: TGTGCCAGCACCCCTCGCACTGAAGCTTTCTTT

j_call: TRBJ2-7
clone_size: NA
v_call: TRBV7-9
d_call: NA
cdr3_aa: CASSLASGARGGEQYF
cdr3_nt: TGTGCCAGCAGCTTAGCCTCCGGGGCCCGAGGAGGCGAGCAGTACTTC

j_call: TRBJ2-2
clone_size: many
v_call: TRBV4-2
d_call: NA
cdr3_aa: CASSPQGTGELFF
cdr3_nt: TGTGCCAGCAGCCCACAGGGAACCGGGGAGCTGTTTTTT

j_call: TRBJ2-1
clone_size: NA
v_call: TRBV6-4
d_call: TRBD2
cdr3_aa: CARVLAGGSEQFF
cdr3_nt: TGTGCCAGGGTGCTAGCGGGAGGGAGTGAGCAGTTCTTC

j_call: TRBJ2-5
clone_size: many
v_call: TRBV7-2
d_call: NA
cdr3_aa: CASSLRWARTETQYF
cdr3_nt: TGTGCCAGCAGCTTAAGGTGGGCTCGAACGGAGACCCAGTACTTC

j_call: TRBJ2-7
clone_size: many
v_call: TRBV7-9
d_call: NA
cdr3_aa: CASSLVFAYEQYF
cdr3_nt: TGTGCCAGCAGCTTAGTATTTGCTTACGAGCAGTACTTC

j_call: TRBJ1-6
clone_size: NA
v_call: TRBV7-9
d_call: TRBD1
cdr3_aa: CASSPRPTGRIGDSPLHF
cdr3_nt: TGTGCCAGCAGCCCCCGCCCGACAGGGAGGATCGGGGATTCACCCCTCCACTTT

j_call: TRBJ2-6
clone_size: few
v_call: TRBV6-4
d_call: NA
cdr3_aa: CASSGASGAGANVLTF
cdr3_nt: TGTGCCAGCAGTGGGGCCTCAGGGGCTGGGGCCAACGTCCTGACTTTC

j_call: TRBJ1-2
clone_size: many
v_call: TRBV7-2
d_call: TRBD1
cdr3_aa: CASSPRTGNGYTF
cdr3_nt: TGTGCCAGCAGCCCCCGGACAGGGAATGGCTACACCTTC

j_call: TRBJ1-1
clone_size: many
v_call: TRBV12-3/TRBV12-4
d_call: NA
cdr3_aa: CASSGQGRALGAFF
cdr3_nt: TGTGCCAGCTCCGGGCAGGGTCGCGCCCTTGGAGCTTTCTTT

j_call: TRBJ2-2
clone_size: NA
v_call: TRBV11-3
d_call: NA
cdr3_aa: CASSPGPWNTGELFF
cdr3_nt: TGTGCCAGCAGCCCCGGTCCCTGGAACACCGGGGAGCTGTTTTTT

j_call: TRBJ1-4
clone_size: many
v_call: TRBV7-5
d_call: NA
cdr3_aa: CISVPEAHTDSTNEKLFF
cdr3_nt: NA

j_call: TRBJ2-7
clone_size: NA
v_call: TRBV4-1
d_call: TRBD2
cdr3_aa: CASSQDLGGTYEQYF
cdr3_nt: TGTGCCAGCAGCCAAGACTTGGGAGGGACCTACGAGCAGTACTTC

j_call: TRBJ2-5
clone_size: NA
v_call: TRBV19
d_call: TRBD2
cdr3_aa: CASSTGLAAQETQYF
cdr3_nt: TGTGCCAGTAGTACGGGACTAGCGGCCCAAGAGACCCAGTACTTC

j_call: TRBJ2-7
clone_size: NA
v_call: TRBV6-8
d_call: TRBD2
cdr3_aa: CASSYERGGLGEQYF
cdr3_nt: TGTGCCAGCAGTTATGAGCGGGGGGGGTTAGGGGAGCAGTACTTC

j_call: TRBJ2-1
clone_size: few
v_call: TRBV19
d_call: TRBD2
cdr3_aa: CASSRFSGMSSYNEQFF
cdr3_nt: TGTGCCAGTAGTCGGTTTAGCGGGATGAGCTCCTACAATGAGCAGTTCTTC

j_call: TRBJ2-3
clone_size: few
v_call: TRBV6-2/TRBV6-3
d_call: TRBD2
cdr3_aa: CASSFGLAGGTDTQYF
cdr3_nt: TGTGCCAGCAGTTTCGGACTAGCGGGAGGCACAGATACGCAGTATTTT

j_call: TRBJ2-1
clone_size: many
v_call: TRBV7-8
d_call: NA
cdr3_aa: CASSLVGLPLHYNEQFF
cdr3_nt: TGTGCCAGCAGCTTAGTTGGACTCCCGCTACACTACAATGAGCAGTTCTTC

j_call: TRBJ2-3
clone_size: NA
v_call: TRBV7-2
d_call: NA
cdr3_aa: CASSSSWAGSTDTQYF
cdr3_nt: TGTGCCAGCAGCTCCTCCTGGGCGGGTAGCACAGATACGCAGTATTTT

j_call: TRBJ2-6
clone_size: NA
v_call: TRBV7-6
d_call: NA
cdr3_aa: CASSSIPGANVLTF
cdr3_nt: TGTGCCAGCAGCTCAATTCCCGGGGCCAACGTCCTGACTTTC

j_call: TRBJ2-6
clone_size: many
v_call: TRBV28
d_call: NA
cdr3_aa: CASSSPIEANVLTF
cdr3_nt: TGTGCCAGCAGTTCCCCGATCGAGGCCAACGTCCTGACTTTC

j_call: TRBJ1-4
clone_size: NA
v_call: TRBV7-2
d_call: NA
cdr3_aa: CASKSGFTNEKLFF
cdr3_nt: TGTGCCAGCAAATCAGGGTTTACTAATGAAAAACTGTTTTTT

j_call: TRBJ2-2
clone_size: NA
v_call: TRBV6-6
d_call: NA
cdr3_aa: CASSRLEESGELFF
cdr3_nt: TGTGCCAGCAGCCGATTAGAGGAGAGCGGGGAGCTGTTTTTT

j_call: TRBJ2-5
clone_size: few
v_call: TRBV29-1
d_call: TRBD1
cdr3_aa: CSVETGGWPYETQYF
cdr3_nt: TGCAGCGTTGAGACAGGGGGGTGGCCTTATGAGACCCAGTACTTC

j_call: TRBJ1-4
clone_size: NA
v_call: TRBV5-4
d_call: NA
cdr3_aa: CASSPAKGGEKLFF
cdr3_nt: TGTGCCAGCAGCCCCGCCAAGGGGGGAGAAAAACTGTTTTTT

j_call: TRBJ2-3
clone_size: many
v_call: TRBV11-3
d_call: TRBD2
cdr3_aa: CASSLGVAGNTDTQYF
cdr3_nt: TGTGCCAGCAGCTTAGGGGTAGCGGGAAATACAGATACGCAGTATTTT

j_call: TRBJ2-1
clone_size: many
v_call: TRBV7-2
d_call: NA
cdr3_aa: CAPGYGEQFF
cdr3_nt: TGTGCCCCAGGGTATGGCGAGCAGTTCTTC

j_call: TRBJ1-5
clone_size: few
v_call: TRBV5-6
d_call: NA
cdr3_aa: CASSFRGSNQPQHF
cdr3_nt: TGTGCCAGCAGCTTCAGGGGCAGCAATCAGCCCCAGCATTTT

j_call: TRBJ2-2
clone_size: NA
v_call: TRBV7-9
d_call: TRBD2
cdr3_aa: CASIIDEGLNTGELFF
cdr3_nt: TGTGCCAGCATCATAGATGAGGGACTAAACACCGGGGAGCTGTTTTTT